These 9 T cell receptor beta chains were all obtained from the same sample, sequenced in a study of identical twins. TCRdb called the 5' RACE reads again in MiXCR, with one record for every CDR3 protein. Of approximately 1.8 million distinct CDR3 sequences listed, less than 40% are singletons. The specimen was cord blood. These receptors came from a newborn girl in good health.

V is TRBV7-2 and J is TRBJ1-4; 10 bases are shared with TRBD1. The V gene's germline CDR1 is SGHTA and CDR2 FQGNSA. This CDR3 contains 16 residues. After removal of 0 bases from V and 8 bases from J, the junction contained 6 bases not matched to a gene. In DNA, the CDR3 is TGTGCCAGCAGCTTAGCGCTCGGACAGGGGGACGAAAAACTGTTTTTT. Protein: CASSLALGQGDEKLFF.

This chain connects TRBV29-1 to TRBJ2-1; D is undetermined. Germline V gene sequence: CDR1 SQVTM, CDR2 ANQGSEA. V dropped 4 bases and J dropped 8 bases, with 12 bases sitting between them. This CDR3 spans 12 amino acids. CDR3 sequence (DNA): TGCAGCGTTGGCCTTAACTTTGATGAGCAGTTCTTC. It is translated as CSVGLNFDEQFF.

The chain employs TRBV4-1 and TRBJ1-2; D gene ambiguous. The germline CDR1 and CDR2 sequences are MGHRA and YSYEKL. V gave up 4 bases and J gave up 3 bases, with 9 bases separating them. The CDR3 runs 13 residues. The DNA of the CDR3 is TGCGCCAGCAGCCTTGACTTCCACTATGGCTACACCTTC. Amino acid sequence: CASSLDFHYGYTF.

A note on this clonotype: The CDR3 ends on some other residue instead of the conserved phenylalanine or tryptophan, so this is likely a read error. The chain joins TRBV20-1 to TRBJ2-3; D is perhaps TRBD1 or TRBD2 (5 bases each). Trimming took off 5 bases at V and 5 bases at J, with 14 bases between the two ends. The V gene's germline CDR1 is DFQATT and CDR2 SNEGSKA (reference sequence). The CDR3 extends over 13 amino acids. CDR3 amino acids: CSASRGMKDTQYV. The DNA for the CDR3 is TGCAGTGCTTCGAGGGGTATGAAAGATACGCAGTATGTT.

DNA for the CDR3: TGTGCCATCAGTGAGTTAAGGGAGGGGGAGAACCAAGAGACCCAGTACTTC. This codes for CAISELREGENQETQYF. This chain links TRBV10-3 with TRBJ2-5; weak D call: TRBD2 (7 bases). The CDR3 consists of 17 residues. The V gene's germline CDR1 is ENHRY and CDR2 SYGVKD. The V gene lost 1 base and the J gene lost 0 bases, with 15 bases spanning the gap.

This chain links TRBV5-1 with TRBJ2-7; D is possibly TRBD1 (6 bases). Germline CDR1 reads SGHRS; CDR2 reads YFSETQ. The ends were cut back, 1 base at V and 4 bases at J, with 15 bases in the middle. This CDR3 spans 15 amino acids. The CDR3 is CASSLTRTVSYEQYF. CDR3 nucleotides: TGCGCCAGCAGCTTGACAAGGACAGTATCTTACGAGCAGTACTTC.

This clonotype appeared a few times. V and J are TRBV7-2 and TRBJ2-1, with TRBD2 matching over 7 bases. CDR1 and CDR2 (germline): SGHTA, FQGNSA. This CDR3 has 15 residues. Trimming at V came to 4 bases and at J to 6 bases, leaving 9 bases not matched to a gene. In nucleotides, the CDR3 is TGTGCCAGCAGCTCCGCTGGGACTAACCCCAATGAGCAGTTCTTC. Translation gives CASSSAGTNPNEQFF.

V and J are TRBV6-1 and TRBJ2-1, with 12 bases identical to TRBD2. The V gene end was trimmed by 1 base and the J gene end by 7 bases; junction bases not matched to a gene: 8. The CDR3 loop spans 17 amino acids. CDR1 MNHNS and CDR2 SASEGT come from the germline V gene. DNA for the CDR3: TGTGCCAGCAGTGAAGAGGCTAGCGGGGGGGTTCGAAATGAGCAGTTCTTC. This gives the protein CASSEEASGGVRNEQFF.

This chain links TRBV4-1 with TRBJ2-7; D possibly uses TRBD1 or TRBD2 (5 bases each). CDR3 size: 13 residues. Trimming cost V 6 bases and J 10 bases, with 19 bases left between them. The germline V gene encodes CDR1 MGHRA and CDR2 YSYEKL. The CDR3 nucleotides are TGCGCCAGCAGACCGGACTTGGATGGGGCCCAGTACTTC. This codes for CASRPDLDGAQYF.